Below, 5 T cell receptor beta chains from the same sample are listed, as sequenced in a study of T cell responses to AZD1222 COVID-19 vaccine. Here immunoSEQ multiplex PCR was the method, and the copy in TCRdb shows in-frame clones only, minus some. The table lists roughly 140,000 clones, 85% to 95% of them singletons. Material: peripheral blood, obtained 28 days after the second AZD1222 dose. These receptors were obtained from an adult who received the AZD1222 COVID-19 vaccine.

The J gene is TRBJ1-4, the V gene TRBV2; 8 bases align to TRBD1. Germline CDR1 and CDR2: SNHLY and FYNNEI. This CDR3 has 15 residues. V shed 4 bases and J 3 bases; nucleotides not matched to a gene: 4. The DNA for the CDR3 is TGTGCCAGCAGTGGACCACAGGGGGCTAATGAAAAACTGTTTTTT. Residues: CASSGPQGANEKLFF.

The CDR3 loop is CASNPNTGELFF. In DNA form, the CDR3 reads TGTGCCAGTAATCCCAACACCGGGGAGCTGTTTTTT. The chain carries TRBV19 and TRBJ2-2; no reliable D call. CDR1 LNHDA and CDR2 SQIVND come from the germline V gene (reference sequence). The CDR3 spans 12 residues. V shed 7 bases and J shed 2 bases, with 5 bases lying between them.

V usage is TRBV7-6 and J usage is TRBJ2-2; TRBD1 agrees at 7 bases. The CDR3 spans 14 residues. CDR1 and CDR2 (germline): SGHVS, FNYEAQ. V was clipped by 5 bases and J by 6 bases; unmatched bases: 6. The chain's CDR3 is CASSPGQVSGELFF. CDR3 DNA: TGTGCCAGCAGCCCTGGACAGGTTTCCGGGGAGCTGTTTTTT.

This chain connects TRBV6-5 to TRBJ2-7; perhaps TRBD2 as D (6 bases). With 6 bases removed from V and 4 bases from J, the gap between germline ends came to 10 bases. Germline CDR1 is MNHEY and CDR2 is SVGAGI. The CDR3 covers 12 residues. In DNA, the CDR3 is TGTGCCAGCAGCCGACGGGAGTACGAGCAGTACTTC. It translates to CASSRREYEQYF.

This rearrangement joins TRBV27 to TRBJ1-1, with unresolved D. V lost 4 bases to trimming and J lost 4 bases, with 7 bases between them. The CDR3 is 12 residues long. Germline V CDR1 and CDR2: MNHEY, SMNVEV (reference sequence). Written as DNA, the CDR3 is TGTGCCAGCAGTTCCGGGTTCACTGAAGCTTTCTTT. This encodes CASSSGFTEAFF.